Listed below are T cell receptor beta chains from one sample, sequenced in a study of cytomegalovirus exposure and HLA in healthy donors. This table comes from immunoSEQ multiplex PCR, and its TCRdb copy is limited to in-frame clones, with some not included. The repertoire includes about 280,000 clones, around nine tenths of them detected once, and over 0.85% sits in the top ten. The source material was PBMCs. The receptors were gathered from a woman in her late teens or twenties in good health and CMV-seronegative. Both conserved end residues are part of each CDR3. The order of the fields is CDR3 DNA, CDR3 protein, D gene, V gene, J gene. A D gene is named only where the DNA matches it firmly.

DNA: TGTGCCAGCAGTGAAGTAGGCGGGTCGAATGAGCAGTTCTTC
CDR3: CASSEVGGSNEQFF
D: .
V: TRBV6-1
J: TRBJ2-1

DNA: TGTGCCAGCAGTTTGGGGGGGGGTTATGACAAAAACATTCAGTACTTC
CDR3: CASSLGGGYDKNIQYF
D: TRBD2
V: TRBV27
J: TRBJ2-4

DNA: TGTGCCAGCAGTTTCAGGAGAGGGCCGGGAGATACGCAGTATTTT
CDR3: CASSFRRGPGDTQYF
D: .
V: TRBV27
J: TRBJ2-3

DNA: TGTGCCGGACTCCGGGACAGGGACTACAATGAGCAGTTCTTC
CDR3: CAGLRDRDYNEQFF
D: TRBD1
V: TRBV2
J: TRBJ2-1

DNA: TGTGCCAGCTCACCCGGGACAGGGTCCCCAGATACGCAGTATTTT
CDR3: CASSPGTGSPDTQYF
D: TRBD1
V: TRBV18
J: TRBJ2-3

DNA: TGTGCCAGCAGCAGTATAAGTGGGACTCGGGTCTACGAGCAGTACTTC
CDR3: CASSSISGTRVYEQYF
D: .
V: TRBV11-2
J: TRBJ2-7

DNA: TGTGCCAGCAACCCAACAGGGTCCATCCACGAGCAGTACTTC
CDR3: CASNPTGSIHEQYF
D: .
V: TRBV28
J: TRBJ2-7

DNA: TGTGCCAGCAGTCTACCCCGCGAGACAGGGAACTATGGCTACACCTTC
CDR3: CASSLPRETGNYGYTF
D: TRBD1
V: TRBV28
J: TRBJ1-2

DNA: TGTGCCAGCACCGTACCCGGGACGGGAGCGCAGTATTTT
CDR3: CASTVPGTGAQYF
D: .
V: TRBV7-2
J: TRBJ2-3

DNA: TGTGCCAGCGGGAAGGACTTCACGCGGGAGACCCAGTACTTC
CDR3: CASGKDFTRETQYF
D: .
V: TRBV2
J: TRBJ2-5

DNA: TGTGCCAGCAGTACACAGGGCCCGGGTCAGCCCCAGCATTTT
CDR3: CASSTQGPGQPQHF
D: .
V: TRBV28
J: TRBJ1-5

DNA: TGCGCCAGCAGCATTACAGGGGGTGTCTCTGGAAACACCATATATTTT
CDR3: CASSITGGVSGNTIYF
D: TRBD1
V: TRBV5-1
J: TRBJ1-3

DNA: TGTGCCAGCTGCCTCTTCACAGGGGCTGGAAACACCATATATTTT
CDR3: CASCLFTGAGNTIYF
D: TRBD1
V: TRBV6-5
J: TRBJ1-3

DNA: TGTGCCAGCGACATTTTCCGGGGGTTAGGTCAGCCCCAGCATTTT
CDR3: CASDIFRGLGQPQHF
D: .
V: TRBV28
J: TRBJ1-5

DNA: TGTGCCAGCAGTGACGGGGGACAGGGAACGATGCTCTATGGCTACACCTTC
CDR3: CASSDGGQGTMLYGYTF
D: TRBD1
V: TRBV6-4
J: TRBJ1-2

DNA: TGTGCCAGCAGCTTGGCCTGGCAGGGGAACACTGAAGCTTTCTTT
CDR3: CASSLAWQGNTEAFF
D: .
V: TRBV5-6
J: TRBJ1-1

DNA: TGTGCCATCAGCACGGGACAGGCTGGCGCTTTCTTT
CDR3: CAISTGQAGAFF
D: TRBD1
V: TRBV10-3
J: TRBJ1-1

DNA: TGTGCCTGGAGCCGAGGGGCCGGGGGCTACGAGCAGTACTTC
CDR3: CAWSRGAGGYEQYF
D: .
V: TRBV30
J: TRBJ2-7

DNA: TGCGCCAGCAGCTTAGTTGGGAGCTCCTACAATGAGCAGTTCTTC
CDR3: CASSLVGSSYNEQFF
D: .
V: TRBV5-1
J: TRBJ2-1

DNA: TGTGCCAGCAGTACTGATCCCCGCACGTCTGAAGCTTTCTTT
CDR3: CASSTDPRTSEAFF
D: .
V: TRBV6-5
J: TRBJ1-1

DNA: TGTGCCAGCAGCTCCGCGGACAGGGGGAGGAATGAGCAGTTCTTC
CDR3: CASSSADRGRNEQFF
D: TRBD1
V: TRBV7-3
J: TRBJ2-1

DNA: TGCGCCAGCAGCCAAGAAGCTAACAATGAGCAGTTCTTC
CDR3: CASSQEANNEQFF
D: .
V: TRBV4-3
J: TRBJ2-1

DNA: TGTGCCAGCAGTTTATGGGGGGGGCTGGGGCCCTCGGGAGTCGGCTACACCTTC
CDR3: CASSLWGGLGPSGVGYTF
D: .
V: TRBV28
J: TRBJ1-2

DNA: TGTGCCAGCACCCACAGCCGACAGTCCTACGAGCAGTACTTC
CDR3: CASTHSRQSYEQYF
D: .
V: TRBV7-8
J: TRBJ2-7

DNA: TGTGCCAGTAGTCGGGACAGGGTGTTATCCTATGGCTACACCTTC
CDR3: CASSRDRVLSYGYTF
D: TRBD1
V: TRBV19
J: TRBJ1-2

DNA: TGTGCCAGCAGTTACCCGGACAGCTCTGGGGCCAACGTCCTGACTTTC
CDR3: CASSYPDSSGANVLTF
D: .
V: TRBV6-5
J: TRBJ2-6

DNA: TGCAGCGTTGGGGGGACTAGCGGACGCACAGATACGCAGTATTTT
CDR3: CSVGGTSGRTDTQYF
D: TRBD2
V: TRBV29-1
J: TRBJ2-3

DNA: TGTGCCAGCAGACCGACAGGGGGTACAGATACGCAGTATTTT
CDR3: CASRPTGGTDTQYF
D: TRBD1
V: TRBV6-1
J: TRBJ2-3

DNA: TGTGCCAGCAGCTTGACTAGCGGGAGGCTTTCAAAAGAGACCCAGTACTTC
CDR3: CASSLTSGRLSKETQYF
D: TRBD2
V: TRBV7-9
J: TRBJ2-5

DNA: TGCGCCAGCAGGATATATAGCGGGATAGAGAATCATGAGCAGTTCTTC
CDR3: CASRIYSGIENHEQFF
D: TRBD2
V: TRBV10-2
J: TRBJ2-1

DNA: TGTGCCAGCAGCTTAGCTCCCGACAGGACCTACGAGCAGTACTTC
CDR3: CASSLAPDRTYEQYF
D: .
V: TRBV7-9
J: TRBJ2-7

DNA: TGTGCCTGGAGTGTAAACGGGAGGACCGGGGATGAGCAGTTCTTC
CDR3: CAWSVNGRTGDEQFF
D: TRBD2
V: TRBV30
J: TRBJ2-1

DNA: TGTGCCAGCAGTTATTTGGGACTTAACAATCAGCCCCAGCATTTT
CDR3: CASSYLGLNNQPQHF
D: .
V: TRBV2
J: TRBJ1-5

DNA: TGTGCCAGCAAGCGCCCGGGACTAGCGGGGGAGCAGTACTTC
CDR3: CASKRPGLAGEQYF
D: TRBD2
V: TRBV27
J: TRBJ2-7

DNA: TGTGCCAGCAGTCCACTAGCGGGAGGGCCGAAGACCCAGTACTTC
CDR3: CASSPLAGGPKTQYF
D: TRBD2
V: TRBV27
J: TRBJ2-5

DNA: TGTGCCAGCAGCCAACGCCACACAGAAGAGACCCAGTACTTC
CDR3: CASSQRHTEETQYF
D: .
V: TRBV11-3
J: TRBJ2-5

DNA: TGTGCCAGCAGCCTTGTCGGGACAGGGGCAGAGACCCAGTACTTC
CDR3: CASSLVGTGAETQYF
D: TRBD1
V: TRBV5-4
J: TRBJ2-5

DNA: TGTGCCAGCGGACAGTTTAATGAAAAACTGTTTTTT
CDR3: CASGQFNEKLFF
D: .
V: TRBV2
J: TRBJ1-4

DNA: TGTGCCAGCTCACTCAGGTACGGAGGACCGGGCGAGCAGTACTTC
CDR3: CASSLRYGGPGEQYF
D: .
V: TRBV18
J: TRBJ2-7

DNA: TGTGCCATCAGTTCGCGGGAGGGAGAGACCCAGTACTTC
CDR3: CAISSREGETQYF
D: TRBD2
V: TRBV10-3
J: TRBJ2-5

DNA: TGTGCCAGCAGTTTATCGGGGCTAGCGGGAGGGAAAGGTACGCAGTATTTT
CDR3: CASSLSGLAGGKGTQYF
D: TRBD2
V: TRBV27
J: TRBJ2-3

DNA: TGTGCCAGCAGCTCAGGGGCGAGGGTTAACCGTGGCTACACCTTC
CDR3: CASSSGARVNRGYTF
D: .
V: TRBV5-6
J: TRBJ1-2

DNA: TGTGCCAGCAGCACGGGAGTTAAAGAGACCCAGTACTTC
CDR3: CASSTGVKETQYF
D: .
V: TRBV27
J: TRBJ2-5

DNA: TGTGCCAGCAGAGAAGGACGGGGGGCTGAAGCTTTCTTT
CDR3: CASREGRGAEAFF
D: .
V: TRBV27
J: TRBJ1-1

DNA: TGTGCCAGCAGCCCCACCCAGGCCACAGATACGCAGTATTTT
CDR3: CASSPTQATDTQYF
D: .
V: TRBV7-8
J: TRBJ2-3

DNA: TGTGCCAGCTCACCTTGGACAGGGGGCACTGAAGCTTTCTTT
CDR3: CASSPWTGGTEAFF
D: TRBD1
V: TRBV18
J: TRBJ1-1

DNA: TGCGCCAGCAGCTTGGGACTAGCCCACAATGAGCAGTTCTTC
CDR3: CASSLGLAHNEQFF
D: TRBD2
V: TRBV5-1
J: TRBJ2-1

DNA: TGTGCCAGCAGTCTTAGAGCCCTCAACGCTGAGCAGTTCTTC
CDR3: CASSLRALNAEQFF
D: .
V: TRBV28
J: TRBJ2-1

DNA: TGTGCCAGCAGGTCCACAGGAGCCTACGAGCAGTACTTC
CDR3: CASRSTGAYEQYF
D: .
V: TRBV7-3
J: TRBJ2-7

DNA: TGTGCCAGTACCCAAAGGAGGGGCCTTTATGGCTACACCTTC
CDR3: CASTQRRGLYGYTF
D: .
V: TRBV19
J: TRBJ1-2

DNA: TGTGCCAGCAGCGCCACTAGCGGGGGACCCTACGAGCAGTACTTC
CDR3: CASSATSGGPYEQYF
D: TRBD2
V: TRBV9
J: TRBJ2-7

DNA: TGTGCCAGCAATCTACAGGGGGCTAACGATGAGCAGTTCTTC
CDR3: CASNLQGANDEQFF
D: TRBD1
V: TRBV9
J: TRBJ2-1